Below are 23 T cell receptor beta chains sequenced from a single sample in a study of blood T cell repertoires in COVID-19. Only in-frame clones appear in the TCRdb table, and some are missing; sequencing was by immunoSEQ multiplex PCR. This table has 200,000 to 300,000 clones, about 86% appearing once. Sequenced material: peripheral blood. These receptors were collected from a man aged 25-45 years with active or convalescent COVID-19.

This chain joins TRBV4-1 and TRBJ2-4; D perhaps matches TRBD2 (5 bases). The CDR3 has 13 amino acids. From germline, CDR1 is MGHRA and CDR2 YSYEKL. Between the trimmed V and J ends, which lost 0 bases and 7 bases, there was a span of 7 bases. The CDR3 sequence: CASSQDEGNIQYF. The CDR3 DNA reads TGCGCCAGCAGCCAAGACGAGGGCAACATTCAGTACTTC.

V usage is TRBV27 and J usage is TRBJ1-5; D ambiguous. The germline V gene encodes CDR1 MNHEY and CDR2 SMNVEV (reference sequence). CDR3 length: 14 amino acids. V lost 2 bases and J lost 0, with 5 bases in between. In DNA, the CDR3 is TGTGCCAGCAGTTTAGTCAATAGCAATCAGCCCCAGCATTTT. Protein sequence: CASSLVNSNQPQHF.

The chain carries TRBV5-1 and TRBJ1-1; 7 bases map to TRBD1. Germline V gives CDR1 SGHRS, CDR2 YFSETQ. Trimming removed 0 bases from V and 4 bases from J; junction bases left unmatched: 3. The length of the CDR3 is 14 residues. In DNA form, the CDR3 reads TGCGCCAGCAGCTTGGGACAGGGCGGCACTGAAGCTTTCTTT. This codes for CASSLGQGGTEAFF.

This chain uses TRBV11-2 with TRBJ2-7; perhaps TRBD2 as D (5 bases). V dropped 5 bases and J dropped 6 bases, with 32 bases sitting between them. The CDR3 has 19 residues. Per germline, CDR1 SGHAT and CDR2 FQNNGV. The CDR3 coding sequence is TGTGCCAGCAGCCCCCTCCGTTGGAAAAGAGGGTTTCTCGAATTCGAGCAGTACTTC. Its translation: CASSPLRWKRGFLEFEQYF.

This clone was seen only a few times. J is TRBJ1-5 and V is TRBV19; 8 bases are a match to TRBD1. This CDR3 has 14 residues. Germline assignment: CDR1 LNHDA and CDR2 SQIVND (reference sequence). Trimming at V came to 6 bases and at J to 7 bases, leaving 8 bases not matched to a gene. The CDR3 loop reads CASSVTGDGQPQHF. The CDR3 DNA follows: TGTGCCAGTAGCGTGACAGGGGACGGGCAGCCCCAGCATTTT.

V gene TRBV30 combines with J gene TRBJ1-4; D possibly corresponds to TRBD1 (5 bases). Germline V lookup: CDR1 GTSNPN, CDR2 SVGIG (reference sequence). V dropped 6 bases and J dropped 8 bases, with 22 bases sitting between them. The CDR3 length is 15 residues. The CDR3 reads CACPGGGRSWEKLFF. The CDR3 nucleotides are TGTGCCTGCCCGGGGGGAGGCCGCTCATGGGAAAAACTGTTTTTT.

This clone was seen more than once but under ten times. The V gene is TRBV2, the J gene TRBJ1-3, with TRBD1 matching 7 bases. The V and J ends lost 4 bases and 5 bases, in that order; junction bases with no gene match: 11. The CDR3 runs to 16 residues. Germline-derived CDR1 and CDR2 are SNHLY and FYNNEI. This CDR3 reads CASSVLGGNDRNTIYF. The DNA for the CDR3 is TGTGCCAGCAGTGTCTTAGGGGGCAATGACAGAAACACCATATATTTT.

V is TRBV4-2 and J is TRBJ1-2, with 9 bases identical to TRBD1. The CDR3 extends over 16 amino acids. Germline loops: CDR1 LGHNA, CDR2 YNFKEQ. V dropped 0 bases and J dropped 0; count of bases not matched to a gene: 2. CDR3 nucleotides: TGTGCCAGCAGCCAAGACGGGACAGGGCCTAACTATGGCTACACCTTC. This encodes CASSQDGTGPNYGYTF.

V is TRBV7-2 and J is TRBJ2-5; perhaps TRBD1 as D (5 bases). Trimming took 1 base from V and 6 from J, leaving 9 bases between them. The germline V gene encodes CDR1 SGHTA and CDR2 FQGNSA. The CDR3 is made up of 13 amino acids. CDR3 residues: CASSLDRRQTQYF. The DNA for the CDR3 is TGTGCCAGCAGCTTAGACAGGCGGCAGACCCAGTACTTC. Full variable domain (outside the CDR3, taken from reference TRBV7-2 and TRBJ2-5): GAGVSQSPSNKVTEKGKDVELRCDPISGHTALYWYRQSLGQGLEFLIYFQGNSAPDKSGLPSDRFSAERTGGSVSTLTIQRTQQEDSAVYLCASSLDRRQTQYFGPGTRLLVL.

The chain employs TRBV6-6 and TRBJ1-5; D unresolved. CDR3 length equals 15 residues. Germline V gives CDR1 MNHNY, CDR2 SVGAGI (reference sequence). Between the trimmed V and J ends, which lost 10 bases and 0 bases, there was a span of 16 bases. The CDR3 nucleotides are TGTGCCACCGGGCGGGGAGCCTATAGCAATCAGCCCCAGCATTTT. Protein product: CATGRGAYSNQPQHF.

The V gene is TRBV24-1, the J gene TRBJ1-4; tentatively, D is TRBD1 (6 bases). The V and J ends lost 8 bases and 5 bases respectively, with 14 bases between them. The germline CDR1 and CDR2 sequences are KGHDR and SFDVKD. The CDR3 runs 14 residues. In nucleotides, the CDR3 is TGTGCCACCAACAACAGGGAATCGAATGAAAAACTGTTTTTT. This encodes CATNNRESNEKLFF.

V usage is TRBV4-1 and J usage is TRBJ2-7; no firm D call. There are 13 residues in the CDR3. Germline V lookup: CDR1 MGHRA, CDR2 YSYEKL. The V and J ends lost 3 bases and 0 bases respectively, with 6 bases between them. CDR3: CASSHGLSYEQYF. The CDR3 DNA reads as TGCGCCAGCAGCCATGGCCTCTCCTACGAGCAGTACTTC.

The chain links TRBV5-1 to TRBJ2-2; D unclear. The CDR3 is 12 residues long. V was clipped by 4 bases and J by 3 bases, with 4 bases between them. Germline assignment: CDR1 SGHRS and CDR2 YFSETQ. In DNA, the CDR3 is TGCGCCAGCAGCGCGGACACCGGGGAGCTGTTTTTT. It translates to CASSADTGELFF.

The chain uses TRBV5-1 and TRBJ2-3; the match to TRBD1 covers 7 bases. Trimming removed 0 bases from V and 3 bases from J; junction bases left unmatched: 1. CDR1 SGHRS and CDR2 YFSETQ come from the germline V gene. This CDR3 is 14 amino acids long. CDR3 sequence reads: CASSLGGQTDTQYF. Written as DNA, the CDR3 is TGCGCCAGCAGCTTGGGGGGACAGACAGATACGCAGTATTTT.

The V and J genes are TRBV4-3 and TRBJ2-7; 12 nucleotides agree with TRBD1. The CDR3 has 15 amino acids. Germline V gives CDR1 LGHNA, CDR2 YSLEER. The V gene end was trimmed by 0 bases and the J gene end by 5 bases; junction bases not matched to a gene: 2. CDR3: CASSQDGTGGDEQYF. Here the CDR3 DNA reads TGCGCCAGCAGCCAAGATGGGACAGGGGGCGACGAGCAGTACTTC.

The table lists this clone with a few counts. The chain combines TRBV29-1 with TRBJ1-4; D remains unclear. Germline CDR1 and CDR2: SQVTM and ANQGSEA. The CDR3 is made up of 13 amino acids. Trimming took off 1 base at V and 2 bases at J, with 5 bases between the two ends. CDR3 in amino acids: CSVEVQTNEKLFF. The CDR3, as DNA: TGCAGCGTTGAAGTACAGACTAATGAAAAACTGTTTTTT.

Remarks on this clone: Mismatch with germline at one junction end may stem from a read error. The J gene is TRBJ2-1, the V gene TRBV2; TRBD1 matches 8 bases. Germline V gene data show CDR1 as SNHLY and CDR2 as FYNNEI. CDR3 size: 15 residues. CDR3 bases: TGTGCCAGCAGGGAAGACAGGGGCGCCTACAATGAGCAGTTCTTC. Encoded protein: CASREDRGAYNEQFF.

This chain connects TRBV7-2 to TRBJ1-1; D not certain. The CDR3 is 15 residues long. V gave up 2 bases and J gave up 0 bases, with 10 bases separating them. Germline V gene lookup returns CDR1 SGHTA and CDR2 FQGNSA. CDR3 bases: TGTGCCAGCAGCTTAAGTTACAGATTGAACACTGAAGCTTTCTTT. As protein: CASSLSYRLNTEAFF.

This rearrangement joins TRBV18 to TRBJ2-5, with 11 bases that match TRBD2. The CDR3 loop spans 19 amino acids. The trim removed 3 bases at V and 4 bases at J, leaving 16 bases unmatched. Germline loops: CDR1 KGHSH, CDR2 LQKENI. The CDR3 nucleotides are TGTGCCAGCTCACCGATAGCCCCTAGCGGGGGGTCAGTTGGAGAGACCCAGTACTTC. Its translation is CASSPIAPSGGSVGETQYF.

Only one count was recorded for this clone. The chain combines TRBV3-1 (or the pseudogene TRBV3-2) with TRBJ2-1; perhaps TRBD2 as D (7 bases). Trimming stripped 0 bases from V and 1 base from J, with 19 bases between. The CDR3 contains 19 residues. Germline-derived CDR1 and CDR2 are LGHDT and YNNKEL (reference sequence). The CDR3 loop is CASSQERLRGGKSYNEQFF. In DNA form, the CDR3 reads TGTGCCAGCAGCCAAGAGCGGTTAAGGGGGGGGAAATCCTACAATGAGCAGTTCTTC.

The chain is built from TRBV9 and TRBJ1-2, with TRBD1 matching over 8 bases. CDR1 is SGDLS and CDR2 is YYNGEE in the germline V gene. After removal of 5 bases from V and 4 bases from J, the junction contained 7 bases not matched to a gene. The CDR3 runs to 14 residues. The CDR3 DNA follows: TGTGCCAGCAGGAGAGAAGGACAGGGCTATGGCTACACCTTC. It codes for CASRREGQGYGYTF.

The V gene is TRBV30, the J gene TRBJ1-5; 7 bases are shared with TRBD1. V lost 2 bases and J lost 1; bases outside the gene matches: 5. The CDR3 length is 15 residues. Germline V gene sequence: CDR1 GTSNPN, CDR2 SVGIG (reference sequence). The CDR3 loop is CAWSTWGQSNQPQHF. As DNA, the CDR3 is TGTGCCTGGAGTACATGGGGACAGAGCAATCAGCCCCAGCATTTT.

This clone was observed a few times. This chain uses TRBV13 with TRBJ1-1; no clear D gene. Germline CDR1 and CDR2: PRHDT and FYEKMQ (reference sequence). CDR3 length: 11 residues. The V end was cut by 5 bases, the J end by 7 bases, with 8 bases between. CDR3 residues: CASSPRGEAFF. The DNA of the CDR3 is TGTGCCAGCAGCCCCCGCGGTGAAGCTTTCTTT.